This is a list of T cell receptor beta chains from one sample in a study of shared clonotypes between healthy human individuals. The repertoire was sequenced with immunoSEQ multiplex PCR; TCRdb's copy has only in-frame clones and lacks some. Among roughly 300,000 clones, roughly 80% were seen once, and the ten largest hold roughly a tenth. Sequencing input: memory CD4+ T cells sorted from blood. The receptor set was obtained from a man younger than 45 in good health. CDR3s include the opening cysteine and the closing phenylalanine or tryptophan. A D gene is named only where the DNA matches it firmly. Clone size appears in some rows only: once, few, many, or a class for an expanded clone.

CDR3: CASRIRGGSYNEQFF
DNA: TGCGCCAGCAGAATCCGGGGCGGCTCCTACAATGAGCAGTTCTTC
V: TRBV10-2
J: TRBJ2-1
size: .
length: 15
D: .

CDR3: CSVGGTGMYEQYF
DNA: TGCAGCGTTGGGGGGACAGGGATGTACGAGCAGTACTTC
V: TRBV29-1
J: TRBJ2-7
size: few
length: 13
D: TRBD1

CDR3: CASSREAENEQFF
DNA: TGTGCCAGCAGCCGAGAGGCCGAGAATGAGCAGTTCTTC
V: TRBV7-2
J: TRBJ2-1
size: many
length: 13
D: .

CDR3: CASSAGTGSGELFF
DNA: TGTGCCAGCAGCGCCGGGACAGGGTCCGGGGAGCTGTTTTTT
V: TRBV9
J: TRBJ2-2
size: .
length: 14
D: TRBD1

CDR3: CAISGVSSAGKLDTQYF
DNA: TGTGCCATCAGTGGGGTCTCCTCAGCGGGGAAGTTAGATACGCAGTATTTT
V: TRBV10-3
J: TRBJ2-3
size: .
length: 17
D: TRBD2

CDR3: CASSQDGGSGNTIYF
DNA: TGCGCCAGCAGCCAAGACGGAGGATCTGGAAACACCATATATTTT
V: TRBV4-3
J: TRBJ1-3
size: .
length: 15
D: .

CDR3: CAWSVINAEKLFF
DNA: TGTGCCTGGAGTGTAATTAATGCTGAAAAACTGTTTTTT
V: TRBV30
J: TRBJ1-4
size: .
length: 13
D: .

CDR3: CASSKLSGTSSYEQYF
DNA: TGTGCCAGTAGTAAACTTAGCGGGACAAGCTCCTACGAGCAGTACTTC
V: TRBV19
J: TRBJ2-7
size: few
length: 16
D: TRBD2

CDR3: CASRLGTDSYEQYF
DNA: TGTGCAAGTCGCTTAGGGACAGACAGCTACGAGCAGTACTTC
V: TRBV12-2
J: TRBJ2-7
size: .
length: 14
D: .

CDR3: CATNSGANTGELFF
DNA: TGCGCCACGAATAGCGGAGCGAACACCGGGGAGCTGTTTTTT
V: TRBV10-2
J: TRBJ2-2
size: few
length: 14
D: .

CDR3: CASSFSNVAGGIYEQYF
DNA: TGTGCCAGCAGTTTCTCAAACGTGGCGGGAGGGATCTACGAGCAGTACTTC
V: TRBV27
J: TRBJ2-7
size: .
length: 17
D: TRBD2

CDR3: CASSQVVGLAAHNDEQYF
DNA: TGTGCCAGCAGCCAAGTCGTCGGACTAGCGGCCCATAACGACGAGCAGTACTTC
V: TRBV7-6
J: TRBJ2-7
size: .
length: 18
D: TRBD2

CDR3: CASSQDRRVYGYTF
DNA: TGCGCCAGCAGCCAAGATCGAAGGGTCTATGGCTACACCTTC
V: TRBV4-3
J: TRBJ1-2
size: .
length: 14
D: .

CDR3: CASHQTGAYEQYF
DNA: TGTGCCAGCCATCAGACAGGCGCCTACGAGCAGTACTTC
V: TRBV25-1
J: TRBJ2-7
size: .
length: 13
D: .

CDR3: CASSFGGGDEQYF
DNA: TGTGCCAGCAGCTTCGGAGGGGGTGACGAGCAGTACTTC
V: TRBV7-2
J: TRBJ2-7
size: many
length: 13
D: .

CDR3: CASSQEQGGVNTEAFF
DNA: TGCGCCAGCAGCCAAGAACAGGGGGGCGTGAACACTGAAGCTTTCTTT
V: TRBV4-3
J: TRBJ1-1
size: .
length: 16
D: TRBD1

CDR3: CASSLGGTGANVLTF
DNA: TGCGCCAGCAGCCTTGGGGGAACTGGGGCCAACGTCCTGACTTTC
V: TRBV5-1
J: TRBJ2-6
size: once
length: 15
D: .

CDR3: CASRQNLVANYGYTF
DNA: TGCGCCAGCAGACAGAACCTGGTCGCTAACTATGGCTACACCTTC
V: TRBV4-3
J: TRBJ1-2
size: .
length: 15
D: .

CDR3: CATRLEGLKETQYF
DNA: TGTGCCACCCGTCTGGAGGGGCTAAAAGAGACCCAGTACTTC
V: TRBV6-1
J: TRBJ2-5
size: .
length: 14
D: .

CDR3: CASSVDPGLNTEAFF
DNA: TGTGCCAGCAGCGTAGACCCGGGTCTGAACACTGAAGCTTTCTTT
V: TRBV9
J: TRBJ1-1
size: .
length: 15
D: .